This T cell receptor (beta chain) stems from a study of blood T cell repertoires in COVID-19. Sequencing was performed with immunoSEQ multiplex PCR; in TCRdb, only in-frame clones are kept and a portion is missing. The top ten clones hold 2.4% of a sample with some 42,000 clones, about 88% of them seen once. This CDR3 contains 14 residues. The germline V gene encodes CDR1 MNHNY and CDR2 SVGAGI (reference sequence). Trimming took off 0 bases at V and 6 bases at J, with 11 bases between the two ends. The sequence was obtained from a human donor in a cohort sampled during active COVID-19. The source material was peripheral blood. This chain joins TRBV6-6 and TRBJ1-1; tentatively, D is TRBD1 (5 bases). This chain's CDR3 is CASSYSPDISEAFF. In DNA form, the CDR3 reads TGTGCCAGCAGTTACTCTCCGGACATCTCTGAAGCTTTCTTT.